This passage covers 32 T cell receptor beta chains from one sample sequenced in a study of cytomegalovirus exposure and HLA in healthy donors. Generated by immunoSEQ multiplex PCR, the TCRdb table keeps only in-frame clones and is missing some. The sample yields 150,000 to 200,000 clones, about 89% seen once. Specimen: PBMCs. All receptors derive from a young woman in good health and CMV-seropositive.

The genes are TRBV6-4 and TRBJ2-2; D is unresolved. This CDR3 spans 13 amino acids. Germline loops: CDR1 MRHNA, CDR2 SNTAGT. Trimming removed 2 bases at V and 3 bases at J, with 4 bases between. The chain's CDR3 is CASSDRDTGELFF. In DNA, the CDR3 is TGTGCCAGCAGTGACCGGGACACCGGGGAGCTGTTTTTT.

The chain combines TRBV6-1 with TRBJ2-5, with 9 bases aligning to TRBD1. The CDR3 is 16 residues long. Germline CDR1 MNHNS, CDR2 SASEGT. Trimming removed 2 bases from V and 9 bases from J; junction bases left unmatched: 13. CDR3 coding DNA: TGTGCCAGCAGTGAATACTTAGTGGGGACAGGGTGGGCCCAGTACTTC. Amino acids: CASSEYLVGTGWAQYF.

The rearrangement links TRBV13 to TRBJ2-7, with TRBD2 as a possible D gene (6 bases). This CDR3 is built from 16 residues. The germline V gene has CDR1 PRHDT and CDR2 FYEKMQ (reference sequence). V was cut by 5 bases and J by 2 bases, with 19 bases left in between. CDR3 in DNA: TGTGCCAGCAGCCCAGCGAGGCTAGCGAAAACCTACGAGCAGTACTTC. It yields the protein CASSPARLAKTYEQYF.

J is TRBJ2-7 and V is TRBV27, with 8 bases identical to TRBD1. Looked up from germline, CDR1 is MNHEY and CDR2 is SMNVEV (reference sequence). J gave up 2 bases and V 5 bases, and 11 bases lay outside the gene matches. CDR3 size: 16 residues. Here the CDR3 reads CASSASTGAFPYEQYF. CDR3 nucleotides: TGTGCCAGCAGTGCCTCGACAGGGGCCTTCCCCTACGAGCAGTACTTC.

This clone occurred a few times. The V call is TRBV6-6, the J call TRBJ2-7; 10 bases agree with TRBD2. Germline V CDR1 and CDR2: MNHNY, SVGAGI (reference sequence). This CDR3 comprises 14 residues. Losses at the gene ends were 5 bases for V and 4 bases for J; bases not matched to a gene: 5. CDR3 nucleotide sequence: TGTGCCAGCAGTCTCCCTAGCGGGGGTTACGAGCAGTACTTC. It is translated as CASSLPSGGYEQYF.

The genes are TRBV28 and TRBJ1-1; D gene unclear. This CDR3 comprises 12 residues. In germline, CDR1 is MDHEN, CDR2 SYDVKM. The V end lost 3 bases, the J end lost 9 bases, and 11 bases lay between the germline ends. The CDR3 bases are TGTGCCAGCAGTTTGGAGGGAAGACAAGCTTTCTTT. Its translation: CASSLEGRQAFF.

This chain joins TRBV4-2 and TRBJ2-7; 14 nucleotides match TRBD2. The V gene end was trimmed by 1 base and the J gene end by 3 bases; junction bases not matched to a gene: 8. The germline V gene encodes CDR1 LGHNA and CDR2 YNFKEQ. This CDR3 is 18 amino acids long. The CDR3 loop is CASSQGLAGGPKSYEQYF. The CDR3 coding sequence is TGTGCCAGCAGCCAAGGACTAGCGGGGGGGCCTAAGAGCTACGAGCAGTACTTC.

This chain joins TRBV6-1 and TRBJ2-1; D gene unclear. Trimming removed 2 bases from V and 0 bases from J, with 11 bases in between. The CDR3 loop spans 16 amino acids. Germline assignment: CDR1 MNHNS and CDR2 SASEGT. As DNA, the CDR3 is TGTGCCAGCAGTGAACTTCCCCGGAGCTCCTACAATGAGCAGTTCTTC. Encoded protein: CASSELPRSSYNEQFF.

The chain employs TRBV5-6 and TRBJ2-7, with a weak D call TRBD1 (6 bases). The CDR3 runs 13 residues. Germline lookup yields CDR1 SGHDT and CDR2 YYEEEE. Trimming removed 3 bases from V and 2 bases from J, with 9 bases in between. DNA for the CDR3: TGTGCCAGCAGCTGGGGACATACCTACGAGCAGTACTTC. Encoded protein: CASSWGHTYEQYF.

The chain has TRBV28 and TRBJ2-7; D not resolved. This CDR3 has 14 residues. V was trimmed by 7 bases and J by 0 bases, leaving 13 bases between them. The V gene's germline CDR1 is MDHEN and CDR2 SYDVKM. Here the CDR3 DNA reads TGTGCCAGCAACTCGGCAGGATACTCCTACGAGCAGTACTTC. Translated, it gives CASNSAGYSYEQYF.

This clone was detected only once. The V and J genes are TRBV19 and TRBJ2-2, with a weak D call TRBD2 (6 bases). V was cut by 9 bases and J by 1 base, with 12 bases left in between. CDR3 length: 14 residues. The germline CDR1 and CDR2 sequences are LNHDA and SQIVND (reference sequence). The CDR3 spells CASEGGLNTGELFF. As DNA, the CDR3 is TGTGCCAGCGAGGGAGGTTTGAACACCGGGGAGCTGTTTTTT.

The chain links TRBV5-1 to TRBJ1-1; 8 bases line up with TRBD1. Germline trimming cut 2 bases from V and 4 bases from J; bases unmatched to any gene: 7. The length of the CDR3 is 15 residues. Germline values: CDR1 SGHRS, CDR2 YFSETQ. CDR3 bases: TGCGCCAGCAGCTTATATATAACAGGGGGCACTGAAGCTTTCTTT. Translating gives CASSLYITGGTEAFF.

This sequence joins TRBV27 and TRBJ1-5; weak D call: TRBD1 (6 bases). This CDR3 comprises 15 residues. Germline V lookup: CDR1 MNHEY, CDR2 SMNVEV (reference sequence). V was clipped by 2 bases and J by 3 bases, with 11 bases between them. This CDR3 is CASSLNRAYNQPQHF. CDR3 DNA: TGTGCCAGCAGTTTAAACAGGGCATACAATCAGCCCCAGCATTTT.

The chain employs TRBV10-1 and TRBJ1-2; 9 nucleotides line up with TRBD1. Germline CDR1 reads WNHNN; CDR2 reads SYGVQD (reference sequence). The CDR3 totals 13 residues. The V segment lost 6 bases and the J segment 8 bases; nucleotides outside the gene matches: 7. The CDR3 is CASSPGTGRGYTF. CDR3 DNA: TGCGCCAGCAGCCCCGGGACAGGGAGGGGCTACACCTTC.

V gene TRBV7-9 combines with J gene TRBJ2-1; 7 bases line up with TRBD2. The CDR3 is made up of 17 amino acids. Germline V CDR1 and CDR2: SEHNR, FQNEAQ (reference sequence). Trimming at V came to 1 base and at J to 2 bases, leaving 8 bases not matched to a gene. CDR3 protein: CASSLERGGGPYNEQFF. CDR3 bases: TGTGCCAGCAGCTTAGAAAGGGGCGGGGGTCCCTACAATGAGCAGTTCTTC.

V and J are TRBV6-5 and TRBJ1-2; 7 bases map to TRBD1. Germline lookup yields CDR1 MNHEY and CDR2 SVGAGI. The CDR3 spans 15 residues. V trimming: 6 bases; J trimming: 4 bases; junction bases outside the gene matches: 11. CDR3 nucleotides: TGTGCCAGCAGGGACCCCAGGGGGACTCCCTATGGCTACACCTTC. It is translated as CASRDPRGTPYGYTF.

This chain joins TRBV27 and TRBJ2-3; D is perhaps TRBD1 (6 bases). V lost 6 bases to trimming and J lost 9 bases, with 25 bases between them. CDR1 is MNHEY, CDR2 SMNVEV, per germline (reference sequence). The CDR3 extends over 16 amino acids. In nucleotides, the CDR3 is TGTGCCAGCAGCCTTATGACACGGGTCGCCACAGGGACGCAGTATTTT. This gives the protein CASSLMTRVATGTQYF.

CDR3 in DNA: TGTGCCAGCAGATCGGGACTAGCCGGCTACAATGAGCAGTTCTTC. Residues: CASRSGLAGYNEQFF. V is TRBV5-4 and J is TRBJ2-1, with 9 bases identical to TRBD2. CDR3 length: 15 residues. Germline loops: CDR1 SGHNT, CDR2 YYREEE (reference sequence). V shed 5 bases, J shed 3 bases, and the junction held 6 bases outside the gene matches.

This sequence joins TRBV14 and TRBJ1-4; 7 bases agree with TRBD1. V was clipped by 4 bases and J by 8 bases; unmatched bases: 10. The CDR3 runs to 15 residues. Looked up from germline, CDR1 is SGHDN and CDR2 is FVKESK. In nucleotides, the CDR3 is TGTGCCAGCAGCCCCTCGACAGGGTCTAGAGAAAAACTGTTTTTT. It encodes CASSPSTGSREKLFF. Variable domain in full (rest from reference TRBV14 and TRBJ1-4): EAGVTQFPSHSVIEKGQTVTLRCDPISGHDNLYWYRRVMGKEIKFLLHFVKESKQDESGMPNNRFLAERTGGTYSTLKVQPAELEDSGVYFCASSPSTGSREKLFFGSGTQLSVL.

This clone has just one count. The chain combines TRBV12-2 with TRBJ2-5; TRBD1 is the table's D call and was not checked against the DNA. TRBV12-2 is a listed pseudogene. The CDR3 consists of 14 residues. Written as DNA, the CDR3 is TGTGCAAGTCGCTTAGTAGGACAGGGAGTGACCCAGTACTTC. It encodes CASRLVGQGVTQYF.

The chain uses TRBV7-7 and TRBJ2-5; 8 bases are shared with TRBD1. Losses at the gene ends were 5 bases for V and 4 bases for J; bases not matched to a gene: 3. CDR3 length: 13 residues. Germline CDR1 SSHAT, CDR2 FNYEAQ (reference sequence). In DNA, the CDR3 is TGTGCCAGCAGCCGCGACAGGGGAGAGACCCAGTACTTC. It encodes CASSRDRGETQYF. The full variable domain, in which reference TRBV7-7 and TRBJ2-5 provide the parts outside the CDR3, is GAGVSQSPRYKVTKRGQDVTLRCDPISSHATLYWYQQALGQGPEFLTYFNYEAQPDKSGLPSDRFSAERPEGSISTLTIQRTEQRDSAMYRCASSRDRGETQYFGPGTRLLVL.

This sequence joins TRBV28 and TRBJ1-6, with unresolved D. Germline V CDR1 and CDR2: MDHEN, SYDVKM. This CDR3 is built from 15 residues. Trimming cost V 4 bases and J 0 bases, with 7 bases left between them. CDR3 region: CASSWASSYNSPLHF. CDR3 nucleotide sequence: TGTGCCAGCAGTTGGGCCAGCTCCTATAATTCACCCCTCCACTTT.

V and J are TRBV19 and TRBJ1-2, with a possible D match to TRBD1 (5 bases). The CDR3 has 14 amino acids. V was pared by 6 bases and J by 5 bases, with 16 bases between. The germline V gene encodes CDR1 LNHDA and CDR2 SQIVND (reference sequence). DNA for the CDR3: TGTGCCAGTAGGCTGGGGGGTTCACGGTATGGCTACACCTTC. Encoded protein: CASRLGGSRYGYTF.

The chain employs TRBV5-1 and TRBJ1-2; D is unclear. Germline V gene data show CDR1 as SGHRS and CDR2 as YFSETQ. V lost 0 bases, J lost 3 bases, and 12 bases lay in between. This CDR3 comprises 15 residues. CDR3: CASSLDPTWDYGYTF. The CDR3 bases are TGCGCCAGCAGCTTGGACCCGACATGGGACTATGGCTACACCTTC.

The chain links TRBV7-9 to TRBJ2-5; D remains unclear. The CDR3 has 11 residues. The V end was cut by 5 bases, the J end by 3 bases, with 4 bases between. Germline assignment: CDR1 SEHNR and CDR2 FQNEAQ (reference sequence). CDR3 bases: TGTGCCAGCAGCCCCAAAGAGACCCAGTACTTC. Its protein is CASSPKETQYF. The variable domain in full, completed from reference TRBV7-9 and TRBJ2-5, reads DTGVSQNPRHKITKRGQNVTFRCDPISEHNRLYWYRQTLGQGPEFLTYFQNEAQLEKSRLLSDRFSAERPKGSFSTLEIQRTEQGDSAMYLCASSPKETQYFGPGTRLLVL.

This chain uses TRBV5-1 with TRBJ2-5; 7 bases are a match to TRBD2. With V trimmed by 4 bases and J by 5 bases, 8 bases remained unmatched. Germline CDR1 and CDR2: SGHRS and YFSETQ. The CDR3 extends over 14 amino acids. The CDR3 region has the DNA TGCGCCAGCAGCACTTCCCGGCGGGAGGAGACCCAGTACTTC. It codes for CASSTSRREETQYF.

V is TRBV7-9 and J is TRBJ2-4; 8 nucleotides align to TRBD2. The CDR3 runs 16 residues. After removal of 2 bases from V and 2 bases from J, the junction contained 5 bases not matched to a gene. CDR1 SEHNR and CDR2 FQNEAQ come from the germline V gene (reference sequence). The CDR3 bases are TGTGCCAGCAGCTTAACGCCTAGCGGGTCCAAAAACATTCAGTACTTC. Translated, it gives CASSLTPSGSKNIQYF.

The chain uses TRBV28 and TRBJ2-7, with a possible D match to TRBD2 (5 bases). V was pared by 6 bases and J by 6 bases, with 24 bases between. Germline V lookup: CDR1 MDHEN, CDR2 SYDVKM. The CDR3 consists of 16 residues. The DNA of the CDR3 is TGTGCCAGCAGCTTCTACCCACCGGGAACCCTTCCCGAGCAGTACTTC. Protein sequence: CASSFYPPGTLPEQYF.

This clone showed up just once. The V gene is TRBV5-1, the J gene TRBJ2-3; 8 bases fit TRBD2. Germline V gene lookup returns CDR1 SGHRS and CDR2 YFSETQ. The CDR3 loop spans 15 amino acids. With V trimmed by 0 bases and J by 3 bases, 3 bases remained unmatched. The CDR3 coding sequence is TGCGCCAGCAGCTTGGTCCCGGGGGGGACAGATACGCAGTATTTT. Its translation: CASSLVPGGTDTQYF.

The chain's CDR3 is CASSRADPGELFF. In DNA form, the CDR3 reads TGTGCCAGCAGCCGAGCTGATCCCGGGGAGCTGTTTTTT. The chain uses TRBV11-2 and TRBJ2-2; no firm D call. CDR1 is SGHAT, CDR2 FQNNGV, per germline. The length of the CDR3 is 13 residues. V dropped 5 bases and J dropped 6 bases, with 10 bases sitting between them.

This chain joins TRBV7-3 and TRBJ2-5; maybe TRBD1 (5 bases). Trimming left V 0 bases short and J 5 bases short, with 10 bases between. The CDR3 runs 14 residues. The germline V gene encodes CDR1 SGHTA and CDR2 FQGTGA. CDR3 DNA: TGTGCCAGCAGCTTAACAGGGGTTGGGGAGACCCAGTACTTC. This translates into CASSLTGVGETQYF. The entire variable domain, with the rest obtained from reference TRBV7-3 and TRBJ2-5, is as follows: GAGVSQTPSNKVTEKGKYVELRCDPISGHTALYWYRQSLGQGPEFLIYFQGTGAADDSGLPNDRFFAVRPEGSVSTLKIQRTERGDSAVYLCASSLTGVGETQYFGPGTRLLVL.

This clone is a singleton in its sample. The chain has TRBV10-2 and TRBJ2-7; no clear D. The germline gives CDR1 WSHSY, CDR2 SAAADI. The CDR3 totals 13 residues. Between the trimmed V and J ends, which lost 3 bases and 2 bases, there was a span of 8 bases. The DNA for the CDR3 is TGCGCCAGCAGTGACCAGGTTGCCTACGAGCAGTACTTC. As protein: CASSDQVAYEQYF.